One sample yielded the 20 T cell receptor beta chains listed below, sequenced in a study of blood T cell repertoires in COVID-19. Sequencing used immunoSEQ multiplex PCR; TCRdb keeps in-frame clones, though not all of them. This sample has 300,000 to 400,000 clones, with around 88% found just once. Sequencing was performed on peripheral blood. Receptors were obtained from a man under 40 with active or convalescent COVID-19.

There are a few counts of this clone. The V and J genes are TRBV11-2 and TRBJ1-1, with D maybe TRBD1 (6 bases). The V gene lost 2 bases and the J gene lost 3 bases, with 13 bases spanning the gap. CDR3 length equals 15 residues. In germline, CDR1 is SGHAT, CDR2 FQNNGV. The CDR3 DNA reads TGTGCCAGCAGCTTAATAGGGGGGGCCGACACTGAAGCTTTCTTT. It is translated as CASSLIGGADTEAFF.

This clone came up a few times. The genes are TRBV7-9 and TRBJ2-5, with 9 nucleotides matching TRBD2. This CDR3 is built from 14 residues. Germline V gene sequence: CDR1 SEHNR, CDR2 FQNEAQ (reference sequence). The J segment lost 7 bases and the V segment lost 3 bases, leaving 6 bases of the junction unmatched. The CDR3 sequence is CASSLIAGEGTQYF. CDR3 sequence (DNA): TGTGCCAGCAGCTTGATAGCGGGAGAGGGGACCCAGTACTTC.

The chain uses TRBV18 and TRBJ1-5, with TRBD1 as a possible D gene (6 bases). The CDR3 has 19 amino acids. The germline gives CDR1 KGHSH, CDR2 LQKENI. The V end was cut by 3 bases, the J end by 3 bases, with 24 bases between. The CDR3 loop reads CASSPLQGRTALHNQPQHF. CDR3 bases: TGTGCCAGCTCACCTCTACAGGGCCGAACCGCCCTACACAATCAGCCCCAGCATTTT.

The rearrangement links TRBV2 to TRBJ1-2; a weak D match, TRBD1 (5 bases). Germline CDR1 is SNHLY and CDR2 is FYNNEI. The CDR3 covers 12 residues. Trimming stripped 3 bases from V and 7 bases from J, with 9 bases between. The CDR3 sequence: CASSDRRGGYTF. The CDR3 nucleotides are TGTGCCAGCAGTGATCGGAGGGGTGGCTACACCTTC. Based on the CDR3 plus reference TRBV2 and TRBJ1-2, the full variable domain is EPEVTQTPSHQVTQMGQEVILRCVPISNHLYFYWYRQILGQKVEFLVSFYNNEISEKSEIFDDQFSVERPDGSNFTLKIRSTKLEDSAMYFCASSDRRGGYTFGSGTRLTVV.

This clone has only a few counts. The genes are TRBV4-2 and TRBJ1-3, with D unclear. Germline CDR1 LGHNA, CDR2 YNFKEQ. This CDR3 has 15 amino acids. Trimming removed 1 base at V and 4 bases at J, with 11 bases between. CDR3 DNA sequence: TGTGCCAGCAGCCAAGGAAGCTCGAGGGGAAACACCATATATTTT. Its translation: CASSQGSSRGNTIYF.

The chain carries TRBV5-1 and TRBJ1-6; TRBD1 aligns across 8 bases. Per germline, CDR1 SGHRS and CDR2 YFSETQ. J lost 9 bases, V lost 4 bases, and 6 bases had no gene match. The CDR3 has 14 amino acids. CDR3 DNA sequence: TGCGCCAGCAGCCCAGGACAGGGAACTTCACCCCTCCACTTT. Residues: CASSPGQGTSPLHF.

The chain carries TRBV4-1 and TRBJ1-4; no reliable D call. Germline lookup yields CDR1 MGHRA and CDR2 YSYEKL. V lost 1 base, J lost 4 bases, and 4 bases lay in between. The length of the CDR3 is 13 residues. This chain's CDR3 is CASSQVNNEKLFF. CDR3 bases: TGCGCCAGCAGCCAAGTTAATAATGAAAAACTGTTTTTT.

This clone was detected a few times. This chain uses TRBV30 with TRBJ1-1, with 8 bases that match TRBD1. Germline-derived CDR1 and CDR2 are GTSNPN and SVGIG (reference sequence). The CDR3 length is 16 residues. V shed 1 base, J shed 11 bases, and the junction held 18 bases outside the gene matches. The CDR3 loop is CAWSADPDRVHSLAFF. CDR3 DNA: TGTGCCTGGAGTGCCGACCCGGACAGGGTGCATAGCTTGGCTTTCTTT.

The chain couples TRBV7-2 to TRBJ2-7, with TRBD2 matching 7 bases. Germline CDR1 and CDR2: SGHTA and FQGNSA. V shed 1 base, J shed 1 base, and the junction held 4 bases outside the gene matches. The CDR3 is 15 amino acids. CDR3 coding DNA: TGTGCCAGCAGCTTAGGAGCGGGGTCGTCCTACGAGCAGTACTTC. It specifies CASSLGAGSSYEQYF.

The chain couples TRBV5-1 to TRBJ2-5; TRBD1 matches 9 bases. Germline V gene lookup returns CDR1 SGHRS and CDR2 YFSETQ. The CDR3 runs 15 residues. After removal of 10 bases from V and 0 bases from J, the junction contained 10 bases not matched to a gene. The CDR3 bases are TGCGCCTCTAAGGAGGGGACAGGGTACCAAGAGACCCAGTACTTC. It specifies CASKEGTGYQETQYF.

This clone occurred once. The V call is TRBV24-1, the J call TRBJ1-2, with 12 bases matching TRBD1. CDR3 length: 15 residues. Per germline, CDR1 KGHDR and CDR2 SFDVKD. V lost 3 bases and J lost 6; bases outside the gene matches: 4. The CDR3 DNA reads as TGTGCCACCAGTGATACGGGACAGGGGGCTGATGGCTACACCTTC. Amino acids: CATSDTGQGADGYTF.

The V gene is TRBV7-2, the J gene TRBJ1-2; D not certain. Germline V gives CDR1 SGHTA, CDR2 FQGNSA. This CDR3 is built from 18 residues. Trimming cost V 1 base and J 3 bases, with 21 bases left between them. The CDR3: CASSLDPIPQRRDYGYTF. As DNA, the CDR3 is TGTGCCAGCAGCTTAGATCCGATCCCCCAGCGCCGGGACTATGGCTACACCTTC.

There are a few counts of this clone. The chain joins TRBV5-1 to TRBJ2-7; tentative D call: TRBD1 (6 bases). Germline V gene sequence: CDR1 SGHRS, CDR2 YFSETQ. Deletions cut 7 bases from V and 0 bases from J, with 17 bases between. The CDR3 has 15 residues. The CDR3 coding sequence is TGCGCCAGCCGCCAATCATACAGGGACTCCTACGAGCAGTACTTC. This codes for CASRQSYRDSYEQYF.

The rearrangement links TRBV7-2 to TRBJ1-3; the match to TRBD1 covers 7 bases. This CDR3 is 17 amino acids long. Per germline, CDR1 SGHTA and CDR2 FQGNSA. J lost 9 bases, V lost 4 bases, and 18 bases had no gene match. In DNA, the CDR3 is TGTGCCAGCAGCTCTCACCTTACAGGGGCCATCGGGGGCACCATATATTTT. Amino acid sequence: CASSSHLTGAIGGTIYF.

This chain links TRBV10-3 with TRBJ2-7; perhaps TRBD2 as D (6 bases). Germline V lookup: CDR1 ENHRY, CDR2 SYGVKD. The CDR3 extends over 13 amino acids. V was shortened by 6 bases and J by 1 base, with 10 bases between the two germline ends. In nucleotides, the CDR3 is TGTGCCATCAGCGGGACTGCTTCCTACGAGCAGTACTTC. Protein: CAISGTASYEQYF.

The rearrangement joins TRBV21-1 to TRBJ2-3; no check of the table's D call, TRBD1, against the DNA was made. TRBV21-1 is a known pseudogene. CDR3 size: 14 residues. The CDR3: CASHGTASTDTQYF. For the CDR3, the DNA is TGTGCCAGCCACGGGACAGCTAGCACAGATACGCAGTATTTT.

This chain uses TRBV18 with TRBJ1-1; D is possibly TRBD1 (6 bases). Trimming removed 4 bases at V and 1 base at J, with 7 bases between. Germline CDR1 reads KGHSH; CDR2 reads LQKENI. The CDR3 covers 13 residues. CDR3 residues: CASSQGQNTEAFF. The CDR3 DNA sequence: TGTGCCAGCTCACAGGGACAGAACACTGAAGCTTTCTTT.

This chain links TRBV7-3 with TRBJ2-3; 13 nucleotides agree with TRBD2. Losses at the gene ends were 3 bases for V and 0 bases for J; bases not matched to a gene: 15. The CDR3 totals 21 residues. CDR1 and CDR2 (germline): SGHTA, FQGTGA. The CDR3 region is CASSLSGTSGATWPSTDTQYF. The CDR3 region has the DNA TGTGCCAGCAGCTTGTCTGGGACTAGCGGGGCTACTTGGCCTAGCACAGATACGCAGTATTTT.

The chain has TRBV6-5 and TRBJ2-1, with D uncertain. The V end lost 6 bases, the J end lost 0 bases, and 6 bases lay between the germline ends. The length of the CDR3 is 13 residues. In germline, CDR1 is MNHEY, CDR2 SVGAGI. The CDR3 bases are TGTGCCAGCAGACCTAGCTCCTACAATGAGCAGTTCTTC. Its translation: CASRPSSYNEQFF.

The CDR3 spells CASSLEQGDTEAFF. CDR3 in DNA: TGTGCCAGCAGCTTGGAACAGGGGGACACTGAAGCTTTCTTT. The J gene is TRBJ1-1, the V gene TRBV5-5, with 8 bases that match TRBD1. CDR3 length equals 14 residues. V lost 0 bases, J lost 3 bases, and 1 base stayed unmatched. Germline V gene data show CDR1 as SGHKS and CDR2 as YYEKEE (reference sequence).